These 28 T cell receptor beta chains were all obtained from the same sample, sequenced in a study of regulatory T cells in long-lasting Graves disease. TCR beta libraries were built with iRepertoire HTBI primers and Arm-PCR of CDR3 regions. From the multiplex PCR reads, TCRdb called clonotypes with MiXCR, one entry per CDR3 protein. The sample holds 400,000 to 450,000 distinct CDR3 sequences, roughly a quarter seen once. Stated time point: persistent/refractory GD, antithyroid drugs over 5 years with positive TRAb. Generation of the TCR library employed RNA extracted from PBMCs. The sequencing here drew on peripheral blood mononuclear cells (PBMCs), taken when the disease was refractory, from a patient treated with antithyroid drugs. These receptors all stem from a female donor with Graves disease.

The rearrangement joins TRBV5-5 to TRBJ2-7, with a weak D call TRBD1 (5 bases). Trimming pared 4 bases from V and 2 bases from J, leaving 16 bases between. The germline V gene encodes CDR1 SGHKS and CDR2 YYEKEE (reference sequence). The CDR3 loop spans 15 amino acids. CDR3 sequence reads: CASSLSSAGTYEQYF. Here the CDR3 DNA reads TGTGCCAGCAGCCTGTCTTCTGCAGGGACCTACGAGCAGTACTTC.

Many counts were recorded for this clonotype. The chain carries TRBV20-1 and TRBJ2-5, with D unclear. The V gene lost 6 bases and the J gene lost 2 bases, with 13 bases spanning the gap. Germline CDR1 and CDR2: DFQATT and SNEGSKA (reference sequence). This CDR3 has 13 amino acids. The CDR3 protein is CSAPQGRQETQYF. CDR3 sequence (DNA): TGCAGTGCCCCTCAAGGACGTCAAGAGACCCAGTACTTC.

The V and J genes are TRBV6-1 and TRBJ2-5, with 12 bases that match TRBD2. The ends lost 5 bases at V and 2 bases at J; junction bases unmatched: 21. CDR1 and CDR2 from the germline V gene are MNHNS and SASEGT. The CDR3 runs to 21 residues. This chain's CDR3 is CASSPQRFFLRLAGVQETQYF. The CDR3 DNA sequence: TGTGCCAGCAGTCCACAACGCTTTTTTCTAAGACTAGCGGGGGTACAAGAGACCCAGTACTTC.

V and J are TRBV6-9 and TRBJ2-7; D is ambiguous. CDR3 length: 14 residues. CDR1 MNHGY and CDR2 SVAAGI come from the germline V gene. Trimming shortened V by 3 bases and J by 3 bases, and 12 bases separated the two germline ends. CDR3 DNA: TGTGCCAGCAGTTACTCAATCGGATTCTACGAGCAGTACTTC. Amino acids: CASSYSIGFYEQYF.

This clonotype has more than one count but fewer than ten. The rearrangement uses TRBV5-5 and TRBJ2-7; tentative D call: TRBD2 (6 bases). CDR1 SGHKS and CDR2 YYEKEE come from the germline V gene (reference sequence). With 4 bases removed from V and 3 bases from J, the gap between germline ends came to 11 bases. This CDR3 has 13 amino acids. CDR3: CASSTGDGYEQYF. CDR3 DNA sequence: TGTGCCAGCAGCACGGGAGACGGCTACGAGCAGTACTTC.

The CDR3 loop is CASSLTGLGTEAFF. CDR3 bases: TGCGCCAGCAGCTTGACAGGGTTGGGCACTGAAGCTTTCTTT. The chain joins TRBV5-1 to TRBJ1-1; D possibly corresponds to TRBD1 (6 bases). Germline V gene sequence: CDR1 SGHRS, CDR2 YFSETQ. The CDR3 is 14 amino acids. The V and J ends lost 1 base and 4 bases respectively, with 11 bases between them.

This clonotype was counted many times. V and J are TRBV20-1 and TRBJ2-5; TRBD1 or TRBD2 may be the D gene (5 bases each). There are 15 residues in the CDR3. Germline CDR1 DFQATT, CDR2 SNEGSKA (reference sequence). The V end was cut by 4 bases, the J end by 5 bases, with 20 bases between. The CDR3 reads CSATSPGPTVETQYF. In nucleotides, the CDR3 is TGCAGTGCTACGAGTCCGGGACCCACCGTGGAGACCCAGTACTTC.

The chain has TRBV5-1 and TRBJ1-1; possibly TRBD1 for D (6 bases). The length of the CDR3 is 12 residues. The germline V gene has CDR1 SGHRS and CDR2 YFSETQ. V lost 0 bases and J 8 bases, leaving 8 bases between the germline ends. Written as DNA, the CDR3 is TGCGCCAGCAGCTTGGGAGGACAGGAAGCTTTCTTT. It yields the protein CASSLGGQEAFF.

The CDR3, as DNA: TGTGCCAGCAGTGAAACCGGAGGTAGCGGGAGCAATGAGCAGTTCTTC. Protein product: CASSETGGSGSNEQFF. This chain uses TRBV6-1 with TRBJ2-1, with 9 bases identical to TRBD2. This CDR3 comprises 16 residues. Per germline, CDR1 MNHNS and CDR2 SASEGT. The V gene end was trimmed by 2 bases and the J gene end by 6 bases; junction bases not matched to a gene: 8.

This clonotype has ten or more counts. The chain employs TRBV29-1 and TRBJ1-2; D is possibly TRBD1 (5 bases). Trimming shortened V by 4 bases and J by 8 bases, and 11 bases separated the two germline ends. The CDR3 runs 11 residues. Germline CDR1 reads SQVTM; CDR2 reads ANQGSEA. CDR3 loop: CSVGRGGGYTF. The CDR3, as DNA: TGCAGCGTTGGAAGGGGTGGAGGCTACACCTTC.

For the CDR3, the DNA is TGTGCCACCTCATGGGGAGGGCGCAATGAGCAGTTCTTC. Its protein product is CATSWGGRNEQFF. The chain links TRBV12-3 or TRBV12-4 to TRBJ2-1; 7 bases are a match to TRBD2. V lost 10 bases and J lost 6; bases outside the gene matches: 9. This CDR3 has 13 residues.

This sequence joins TRBV24-1 and TRBJ2-7; tentatively, D is TRBD2 (6 bases). V shed 8 bases and J shed 3 bases, with 22 bases lying between them. CDR3 length: 16 residues. Germline V gene sequence: CDR1 KGHDR, CDR2 SFDVKD. CDR3 nucleotide sequence: TGTGCCACCACCCCCCTGGGGCAGGGAGGCATCTACGAGCAGTACTTC. Translated: CATTPLGQGGIYEQYF.

This clonotype was counted a single time. A much larger clone differs by one base, so this may be a read error. This sequence joins TRBV5-1 and TRBJ2-2; the D gene is possibly TRBD1 (6 bases). Germline CDR1 and CDR2: SGHRS and YFSETQ. V gave up 3 bases and J gave up 4 bases, with 16 bases separating them. The CDR3 has 16 amino acids. CDR3 DNA: TGCGCCAGCAGCTGGGCGACACAGGGATCCACCGGGGAGCTGTTTTTT. This encodes CASSWATQGSTGELFF.

This rearrangement joins TRBV20-1 to TRBJ1-6; D might be TRBD1 (6 bases). V dropped 1 base and J dropped 7 bases, with 14 bases sitting between them. CDR1 is DFQATT, CDR2 SNEGSKA, per germline (reference sequence). The CDR3 is made up of 15 amino acids. The CDR3 loop reads CSARATGTSNSPLHF. In DNA, the CDR3 is TGCAGTGCTAGAGCGACCGGGACATCCAATTCACCCCTCCACTTT.

The V call is TRBV24-1, the J call TRBJ1-2; a possible D gene is TRBD1 (5 bases). The CDR3 totals 14 residues. The ends were cut back, 5 bases at V and 6 bases at J, with 15 bases in the middle. Germline V gives CDR1 KGHDR, CDR2 SFDVKD. CDR3 region: CATSGSQGPDGYTF. CDR3 bases: TGTGCCACCAGTGGTTCCCAGGGACCTGATGGCTACACCTTC.

A note on this clonotype: The junction departs from germline at one end; a sequencing error may be responsible. V usage is TRBV18 and J usage is TRBJ2-7; weak D call: TRBD1 (5 bases). The CDR3 is 13 amino acids. CDR1 is KGHSH and CDR2 is LQKENI in the germline V gene. CDR3 region: CVSSPAGLGEQYF. CDR3 nucleotides: TGTGTCAGCTCACCCGCAGGGCTGGGCGAGCAGTACTTC.

The V and J genes are TRBV3-1 and TRBJ2-7; no clear D. The CDR3 covers 13 residues. The V gene lost 0 bases and the J gene lost 4 bases, with 7 bases spanning the gap. Germline V lookup: CDR1 LGHDT, CDR2 YNNKEL (reference sequence). CDR3 sequence (DNA): TGTGCCAGCAGCCAAGACACCGTATACGAGCAGTACTTC. It translates to CASSQDTVYEQYF.

This clonotype was seen repeatedly, ten times or more. The gene calls are TRBV5-6 and TRBJ1-4; perhaps TRBD1 as D (5 bases). V lost 0 bases and J 7 bases, leaving 10 bases between the germline ends. CDR3 length: 14 residues. Germline CDR1 and CDR2: SGHDT and YYEEEE. CDR3 sequence reads: CASSLGPRGEKLFF. CDR3 bases: TGTGCCAGCAGCTTGGGACCGAGGGGTGAAAAACTGTTTTTT. The full variable domain, completed using reference TRBV5-6 and TRBJ1-4, is DAGVTQSPTHLIKTRGQQVTLRCSPKSGHDTVSWYQQALGQGPQFIFQYYEEEERQRGNFPDRFSGHQFPNYSSELNVNALLLGDSALYLCASSLGPRGEKLFFGSGTQLSVL.

This clonotype was observed a few times. The chain links TRBV20-1 to TRBJ2-5; 10 bases line up with TRBD2. Germline CDR1 DFQATT, CDR2 SNEGSKA (reference sequence). V shed 4 bases and J 1 base; nucleotides not matched to a gene: 6. The CDR3 sequence is 15 residues long. The CDR3 sequence: CSAIPTSGLQETQYF. In nucleotides, the CDR3 is TGCAGTGCTATTCCGACTAGCGGGCTCCAAGAGACCCAGTACTTC.

This clonotype was detected many times. The chain links TRBV6-1 to TRBJ1-1, with D perhaps matching TRBD1 (5 bases). This CDR3 comprises 14 residues. Looked up from germline, CDR1 is MNHNS and CDR2 is SASEGT. Deletions cut 2 bases from V and 4 bases from J, with 11 bases between. In DNA form, the CDR3 reads TGTGCCAGCAGTGAACAGGGTTCGGTCACTGAAGCTTTCTTT. Translated: CASSEQGSVTEAFF.

This clonotype occurred many times. J is TRBJ2-2 and V is TRBV2; 7 bases fit TRBD2. Germline V gene sequence: CDR1 SNHLY, CDR2 FYNNEI. V was clipped by 11 bases and J by 0 bases; unmatched bases: 6. This CDR3 region has 14 residues. CDR3 sequence: CAGERDSNTGELFF. In DNA, the CDR3 is TGTGCCGGTGAGCGGGACTCGAACACCGGGGAGCTGTTTTTT.

This clonotype was recorded a few times. V is TRBV10-3 and J is TRBJ1-3; tentative D call: TRBD1 (6 bases). The germline V and J ends were trimmed by 0 bases and 3 bases, with 15 bases remaining between them. The V gene's germline CDR1 is ENHRY and CDR2 SYGVKD. The CDR3 loop spans 17 amino acids. CDR3: CAISESRRGAFGNTIYF. The CDR3 coding sequence is TGTGCCATCAGTGAGTCTCGGCGGGGGGCTTTTGGAAACACCATATATTTT.

V usage is TRBV4-1 and J usage is TRBJ2-7, with D unresolved. The V and J ends lost 1 base and 0 bases respectively, with 10 bases between them. The CDR3 loop spans 15 amino acids. Germline CDR1 MGHRA, CDR2 YSYEKL. The CDR3 DNA follows: TGCGCCAGCAGCCAAGCACACGGAAGCTCCTACGAGCAGTACTTC. Amino acids: CASSQAHGSSYEQYF.

This clonotype was seen a few times. J is TRBJ2-1 and V is TRBV20-1, with 10 bases identical to TRBD1. Trimming at V came to 3 bases and at J to 3 bases, leaving 5 bases not matched to a gene. The CDR3 loop spans 15 amino acids. Germline CDR1 reads DFQATT; CDR2 reads SNEGSKA (reference sequence). CDR3 bases: TGCAGTGCTAGCCGACAGGGGGCCGGCTACAATGAGCAGTTCTTC. Its translation is CSASRQGAGYNEQFF.

The chain joins TRBV6-5 to TRBJ2-5; 10 bases match TRBD2. The germline V gene has CDR1 MNHEY and CDR2 SVGAGI. The CDR3 sequence is 16 residues long. Unmatched junction bases numbered 5, after V lost 2 bases and J lost 2 bases. The CDR3 loop is CASSYTLAGLQETQYF. Here the CDR3 DNA reads TGTGCCAGCAGTTACACACTAGCGGGGCTACAAGAGACCCAGTACTTC.

In its sample, this clonotype was seen once. The CDR3 is CASSFTRLAGVTGELFF. The CDR3 bases are TGTGCCAGCAGTTTTACGAGACTAGCGGGAGTCACCGGGGAGCTGTTTTTT. V is TRBV27 and J is TRBJ2-2; 12 nucleotides agree with TRBD2. The CDR3 is 17 amino acids. Germline lookup yields CDR1 MNHEY and CDR2 SMNVEV (reference sequence). After removal of 3 bases from V and 4 bases from J, the junction contained 6 bases not matched to a gene.

This clonotype has ten or more counts. The chain employs TRBV12-3 or TRBV12-4 and TRBJ1-5; the match to TRBD1 covers 9 bases. The CDR3 sequence is 15 residues long. Germline trimming cut 6 bases from V and 2 bases from J; bases unmatched to any gene: 5. The CDR3 here is CASRKGQGGNQPQHF. The CDR3 DNA sequence: TGTGCCAGCAGAAAGGGACAGGGTGGCAATCAGCCCCAGCATTTT.

This clonotype came up many times. This chain connects TRBV2 to TRBJ2-3; D remains ambiguous. The V gene's germline CDR1 is SNHLY and CDR2 FYNNEI. V lost 7 bases to trimming and J lost 2 bases, with 4 bases between them. The CDR3 loop spans 11 amino acids. The CDR3 DNA sequence: TGTGCCAGCACCCACACAGATACGCAGTATTTT. This translates into CASTHTDTQYF.